This T cell receptor beta chain originates from a study of T-cell reconstitution after alpha-beta-depleted transplantation in children. The germline V gene has CDR1 LNHDA and CDR2 SQIVND (reference sequence). V lost 0 bases to trimming and J lost 2 bases, with 7 bases between them. The CDR3 totals 14 residues. Unique molecular identifiers were used in preparing the TCRbeta library. TCRdb analysed the PCR reads with MiXCR anew, one entry per CDR3 protein. The profile shows 250,000 to 300,000 distinct CDR3 sequences, nearly 10% of them singletons. This clonotype has at least ten counts. The receptor was derived from a human donor who donated a stem cell graft to a child with SCID. The chain links TRBV19 to TRBJ1-1; D ambiguous. This sample comprised PBMCs from the stem cell graft donor, obtained from the stem cell graft. CDR3 protein: CASSIEGTNTEAFF. CDR3 in DNA: TGTGCCAGTAGTATAGAGGGCACCAACACTGAAGCTTTCTTT. The variable domain in full, completed from reference TRBV19 and TRBJ1-1, reads DGGITQSPKYLFRKEGQNVTLSCEQNLNHDAMYWYRQDPGQGLRLIYYSQIVNDFQKGDIAEGYSVSREKKESFPLTVTSAQKNPTAFYLCASSIEGTNTEAFFGQGTRLTVV.